A single T cell receptor beta chain is shown here with its context. What it recognizes is unknown. CDR3 length: 17 residues. Trimming removed 2 bases from V and 2 bases from J; junction bases left unmatched: 7. CDR1 is SGHTA, CDR2 FQGNSA, per germline. This record belongs to a study of cytomegalovirus exposure and HLA in healthy donors. The PCR ran on 60 Vbeta and 13 Jbeta primers. TCRdb's table, derived via immunoSEQ multiplex PCR, lists solely in-frame clones and lacks some. Among 70,000 to 100,000 clones listed, 69% were seen once. Donors in the study were healthy people who gave bone marrow. General observations from the study: Upon later analysis, TCR association rates were observed to vary by HLA locus, being highest for DRB1 and lowest for HLA-C. The study designated 150 or so TCR beta chains cytomegalovirus-associated. Reports described diagnosis of cytomegalovirus status by the classifier as highly specific and sensitive.

The material sequenced was PBMCs. The J gene is TRBJ2-2, the V gene TRBV7-2, with 8 bases lining up with TRBD2. The receptor was derived from a man in his forties or fifties in good health and CMV-seronegative. The chain's CDR3 is CASSLLWTSPNTGELFF. In DNA, the CDR3 is TGTGCCAGCAGCTTACTATGGACTAGCCCTAACACCGGGGAGCTGTTTTTT.